Each of the 7 T cell receptor beta chains below was sequenced from the same sample in a study of shared clonotypes between healthy human individuals. Produced via immunoSEQ multiplex PCR; TCRdb's table is partial and in-frame only. Here the sample spans about 2.1 million clones, roughly 93% being singletons. Naive CD8 isolation took CD45RO-negative cells positively selected for CCR7 and excluded terminally differentiated effector memory CD45RA+ cells. The sample was naive CD8+ T cells from PBMCs. These receptors came from a man aged 18-30 years in good health. Some clones in this sample may be carry-over from other donors' samples.

As concerns this clone: The sample carries other DNA sequences with the same CDR3. The gene calls are TRBV4-1 and TRBJ2-7; no firm D call. Looked up from germline, CDR1 is MGHRA and CDR2 is YSYEKL. The CDR3 length is 13 residues. Trimming shortened V by 1 base and J by 0 bases, and 4 bases separated the two germline ends. CDR3 bases: TGCGCCAGCAGCCAAGTGGACTCCTACGAGCAGTACTTC. Encoded protein: CASSQVDSYEQYF.

The chain employs TRBV2 and TRBJ1-1; tentative D call: TRBD1 (5 bases). The V end was cut by 2 bases, the J end by 0 bases, with 13 bases between. The CDR3 covers 16 residues. Germline V CDR1 and CDR2: SNHLY, FYNNEI. The CDR3 DNA reads TGTGCCAGCAGTGAATTCCAGGGCGTTCTGAACACTGAAGCTTTCTTT. This sequence encodes CASSEFQGVLNTEAFF.

The chain combines TRBV7-2 with TRBJ1-5, with no clear D. V dropped 4 bases and J dropped 2 bases, with 9 bases sitting between them. The CDR3 spans 14 residues. Germline CDR1 and CDR2: SGHTA and FQGNSA. CDR3 sequence reads: CASSSSLGNQPQHF. In DNA form, the CDR3 reads TGTGCCAGCAGCTCATCACTTGGCAATCAGCCCCAGCATTTT.

This chain uses TRBV30 with TRBJ2-5; 9 bases are a match to TRBD2. J gave up 1 base and V 4 bases, and 7 bases lay outside the gene matches. Germline CDR1 is GTSNPN and CDR2 is SVGIG (reference sequence). This CDR3 comprises 15 residues. DNA for the CDR3: TGTGCCTGGACAGAAGAGACTAGCGGCCAAGAGACCCAGTACTTC. This sequence encodes CAWTEETSGQETQYF.

V is TRBV28 and J is TRBJ2-1, with a possible D match to TRBD2 (6 bases). The germline CDR1 and CDR2 sequences are MDHEN and SYDVKM. CDR3 length equals 15 residues. The V gene lost 6 bases and the J gene lost 0 bases, with 12 bases spanning the gap. Here the CDR3 reads CASRWDLSSYNEQFF. The CDR3 DNA is TGTGCCAGCAGATGGGACTTGAGCTCCTACAATGAGCAGTTCTTC.

V is TRBV7-3 and J is TRBJ2-1; 7 bases fit TRBD2. Germline V CDR1 and CDR2: SGHTA, FQGTGA. Germline trimming cut 4 bases from V and 5 bases from J; bases unmatched to any gene: 8. The CDR3 runs 15 residues. The CDR3 coding sequence is TGTGCCAGCAGCTACCTTCGGCGGGAGCACAATGAGCAGTTCTTC. Its translation is CASSYLRREHNEQFF.

This rearrangement joins TRBV25-1 to TRBJ1-2, with D possibly matching TRBD1 (5 bases). Germline values: CDR1 MGHDK, CDR2 SYGVNS. Trimming removed 1 base at V and 1 base at J, with 7 bases between. The CDR3 contains 14 residues. This chain's CDR3 is CASSEWGGNYGYTF. The CDR3 DNA is TGTGCCAGCAGTGAATGGGGCGGTAACTATGGCTACACCTTC.